Below are 2 T cell receptor beta chains sequenced from a single sample in a study of blood T cells in healthy people across ages. With a J-beta primer mix and a sample-barcoded 5' primer, a second PCR ran 7 to 11 cycles. TCRdb fed the 5' RACE reads into MiXCR, producing one record per CDR3 protein. The sample carries 1,500,000 or so distinct CDR3 sequences, about 45% recorded once. Sample: blood. Receptor source: a young woman in good health.

This clonotype occurred a few times. The rearrangement links TRBV29-1 to TRBJ2-3; D ambiguous. CDR1 is SQVTM, CDR2 ANQGSEA, per germline. The CDR3 consists of 14 residues. The V gene lost 3 bases and the J gene lost 5 bases, with 15 bases spanning the gap. The CDR3 spells CSVDRAGRKDTQYF. The CDR3 coding sequence is TGCAGCGTTGATAGGGCAGGACGAAAAGATACGCAGTATTTT.

The chain links TRBV20-1 to TRBJ2-7; the D is unclear. V was clipped by 4 bases and J by 0 bases, with 10 bases between them. In germline, CDR1 is DFQATT, CDR2 SNEGSKA (reference sequence). This CDR3 spans 13 amino acids. The CDR3 DNA reads as TGCAGTGCTAAAGGACGGGTCTCCTACGAGCAGTACTTC. Amino acid sequence: CSAKGRVSYEQYF.